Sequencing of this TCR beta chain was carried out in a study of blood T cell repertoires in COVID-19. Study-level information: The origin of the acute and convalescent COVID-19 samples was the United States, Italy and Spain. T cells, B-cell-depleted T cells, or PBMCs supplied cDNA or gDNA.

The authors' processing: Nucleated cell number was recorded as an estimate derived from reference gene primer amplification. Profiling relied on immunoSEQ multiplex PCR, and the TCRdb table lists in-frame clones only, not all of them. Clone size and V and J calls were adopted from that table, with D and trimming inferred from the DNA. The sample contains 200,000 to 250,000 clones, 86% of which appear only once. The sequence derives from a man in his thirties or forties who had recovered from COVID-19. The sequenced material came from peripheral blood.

CDR3 in amino acids: CASYRKGNTEAFF. The CDR3 DNA reads TGTGCCAGCTACAGGAAAGGGAACACTGAAGCTTTCTTT. This chain links TRBV5-4 with TRBJ1-1, with a weak D call TRBD1 (5 bases). The ends were cut back, 7 bases at V and 1 base at J, with 11 bases in the middle. The CDR3 length is 13 residues. Germline V gene lookup returns CDR1 SGHNT and CDR2 YYREEE (reference sequence).